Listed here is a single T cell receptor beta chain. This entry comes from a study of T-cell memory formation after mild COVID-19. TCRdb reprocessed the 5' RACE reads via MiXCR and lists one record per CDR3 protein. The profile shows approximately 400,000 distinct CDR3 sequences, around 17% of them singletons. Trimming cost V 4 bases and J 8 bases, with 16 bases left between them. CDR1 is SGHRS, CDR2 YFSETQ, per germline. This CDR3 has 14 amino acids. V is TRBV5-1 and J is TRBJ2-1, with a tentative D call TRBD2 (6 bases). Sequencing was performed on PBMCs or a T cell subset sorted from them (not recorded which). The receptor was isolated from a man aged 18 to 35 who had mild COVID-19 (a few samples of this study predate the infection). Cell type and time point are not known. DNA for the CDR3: TGCGCCAGCAGCCTGACTGGCGGGGACGATGAGCAGTTCTTC. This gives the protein CASSLTGGDDEQFF.